The T cell receptor beta chain described here comes from a study of a mutant IDH1 vaccine in newly diagnosed glioma. Clones were read by immunoSEQ multiplex PCR, and TCRdb kept only the in-frame ones, dropping some. The data show 75,000 to 95,000 clones, roughly 86% seen once. Noted time point: week 47, end of study. Alongside topical imiquimod, each dose of vaccine comprised 300 ug of mutant IDH1 20-mer peptide. Vaccination of patients was performed eight times, in weeks 1, 3, 5, 7, 11, 15, 19 and 23. Comment on this clone: Antigen unknown.

With 8 bases clipped from V and 6 bases from J, the junction kept 10 bases outside the gene matches. This CDR3 spans 15 amino acids. Germline V gene data show CDR1 as MNHNY and CDR2 as SVGAGI (reference sequence). Whole-study findings and limits: Pseudoprogression seemingly bore no relation to changes in top peripheral T cell clonotypes.

The sequence was obtained from a woman aged 50 to 60 with glioma. Sequencing used PBMCs, obtained from a glioma patient whose treatment included an IDH1 peptide vaccine. The genes are TRBV6-6 and TRBJ2-2; 9 nucleotides align to TRBD1. CDR3 sequence: CASGRQGVYAGELFF. CDR3 DNA: TGTGCCAGCGGTAGACAGGGGGTGTACGCCGGGGAGCTGTTTTTT.